This TCR beta chain comes out of a study of radiotherapy plus CTLA-4 blockade in lung cancer. Study-wide background: Among all patients, around 18% showed objective responses, while roughly 31% had disease control.

Germline CDR1 reads MDHEN; CDR2 reads SYDVKM. V dropped 7 bases and J dropped 3 bases, with 10 bases sitting between them. The CDR3 covers 14 residues. Libraries were prepared by immunoSEQ multiplex PCR; TCRdb keeps only in-frame clonotypes and omits some of them. The sample contains 120,000 or so clones, approximately 80% of which appear only once. The sequence was collected from a human donor with non-small cell lung cancer who had a partial response to radiotherapy plus ipilimumab. Sequenced here: peripheral blood, sampled from a patient treated with radiotherapy plus ipilimumab. The chain couples TRBV28 to TRBJ2-6; D not resolved. The CDR3 reads CASNIQDGANVLTF. The CDR3 region has the DNA TGTGCCAGCAATATACAAGATGGGGCCAACGTCCTGACTTTC.